This T cell receptor (beta chain) appears in the sequencing data of a study of long-term antiretroviral therapy in people with HIV. V dropped 4 bases and J dropped 0 bases, with 13 bases sitting between them. The CDR3 consists of 16 residues. Germline CDR1 SNHLY, CDR2 FYNNEI. It was version v3.0 of the immunoSEQ assay that was run at survey level. Assay: immunoSEQ multiplex PCR; the TCRdb copy retains only in-frame clones and omits some. Of 25,000 to 35,000 clones detected, 70% to 90% appear once; the ten largest clones hold around 4.5%. In regard to this clone: What it binds is not known.

Inclusion required at least two post-ART and at least one pre-ART PBMC samples. Whole-study findings and limits: Clonotypes expanded prior to ART showed repertoire dominance at all sampled time points.

This sequence was found in a woman aged 30 to 39 with HIV. Here the sequenced sample was unsorted PBMCs, taken 0.8 years after starting antiretroviral therapy. This chain links TRBV2 with TRBJ2-1, with D unclear. The CDR3 loop is CASSALEKSSYNEQFF. CDR3 bases: TGTGCCAGCAGTGCCCTGGAGAAGAGCTCCTACAATGAGCAGTTCTTC. Together with reference TRBV2 and TRBJ2-1, the CDR3 gives the full variable domain: EPEVTQTPSHQVTQMGQEVILRCVPISNHLYFYWYRQILGQKVEFLVSFYNNEISEKSEIFDDQFSVERPDGSNFTLKIRSTKLEDSAMYFCASSALEKSSYNEQFFGPGTRLTVL.